The rows below give T cell receptor beta chains drawn from one sample of a study of tumor-infiltrating lymphocytes in primary liver carcinoma. TCRdb reprocessed the multiplex PCR reads via MiXCR and lists one record per CDR3 protein. In the table there are 20,000 to 25,000 distinct CDR3 sequences, 60% to 80% of which are singletons. Sequencing was carried out using liver tumor tissue from sampling region 1. Every receptor here comes from a woman in her thirties with primary liver carcinoma and hepatitis B virus infection. Each CDR3 is given with its conserved first and last residue. A D gene is named only where the DNA matches it firmly. Clone size is stated in some rows and not others, as once, few, many or a class when expanded.

>-|-|TRBJ2-7|TRBV14
TGTACCAGCAGACAGGCGGCGGGGACTGAGTACGAGCAGTACTTC
CTSRQAAGTEYEQYF
>-|-|TRBJ2-7|TRBV14
TGTGCCAACAGCCACGCGGCGGGGACTGACTTCGAGCAGTACTTC
CANSHAAGTDFEQYF
>-|-|TRBJ2-1|TRBV11-1
TGTGCCAGCAGCCGGAGACAGGCCCCCTACATTGGGCAGTTCTTC
CASSRRQAPYIGQFF
>-|-|TRBJ1-4|TRBV5-6
TGTGCCAGCAACTTGGAAGAGGACGGGGGCCATTGGAAACTGTTTTTT
CASNLEEDGGHWKLFF
>-|-|TRBJ2-7|TRBV14
TGTGCCAGCAGCCAGGGAACGGGGACTGACTACGAGCAGTACTTC
CASSQGTGTDYEQYF
>-|-|TRBJ2-1|TRBV11-2
TGTGCCAGCAGCCCCCAAAGAGGGGGGAGCTCCTACAATGAGCAGTCCTTC
CASSPQRGGSSYNEQSF
>TRBD1|-|TRBJ1-6|TRBV5-1
TGCCCCAACAGCCTACAGGGGGGACTCTCTGCCCTCCACTTT
CPNSLQGGLSALHF
>-|-|TRBJ1-2|TRBV29-1
TGCATCGTTGTCCATTGGGGTGACGGCCACACCTTC
CIVVHWGDGHTF
>-|-|TRBJ2-5|TRBV11-1
TGTGCCAGCAGCTTAGCAGGGCAGGAAGGGACCCAGTACTTC
CASSLAGQEGTQYF
>-|-|TRBJ2-7|TRBV14
TGTGCCAGCAGCCAGGTGGCTTGGACTGACTACGAGCAGTACTTC
CASSQVAWTDYEQYF
>-|-|TRBJ1-6|TRBV2
TGTGCCAGCAGCCGACATAATTCACCCCTCCACTTT
CASSRHNSPLHF
>-|-|TRBJ1-1|TRBV12-3/TRBV12-4
TGTGCCAGCAGTTTAGCACGGTACACTGAAGCTTTCTTT
CASSLARYTEAFF
>-|once|TRBJ2-2|TRBV28
TGTGCCAGCGGTTTGAGTGGGAGCAGGGAACTGTTTTTT
CASGLSGSRELFF
>-|-|TRBJ2-3|TRBV24-1
TGTGACACCAGTGATGCTATCAGGACGGTGACTCAGTATTTT
CDTSDAIRTVTQYF
>-|-|TRBJ2-1|TRBV5-1
TGCGCCAACACCCCGTCCCCAGACTATTCCTACGATGAGCGGTTCTTC
CANTPSPDYSYDERFF
>TRBD1|-|TRBJ2-3|TRBV11-2
TGTGCCAGCAGCAGGACGCGACAGGGGAGGCGAGATACGCAGTATTTT
CASSRTRQGRRDTQYF
>TRBD2|-|TRBJ2-1|TRBV11-3
TGTACCAGCAGCCAGCTAGCGGGGGGGTGGTATGAGCAGTTCTTC
CTSSQLAGGWYEQFF
>-|-|TRBJ2-2|TRBV11-1
TGTGCCAGTAGCTTAATGGGGGGTACGAACGCCGGGGAGCTGTTTTTT
CASSLMGGTNAGELFF
>-|-|TRBJ2-7|TRBV11-3
TGTGTCAGCAGCTTCGGGATAGGTACAACCTACGGGCAGTACTTC
CVSSFGIGTTYGQYF
>-|-|TRBJ2-1|TRBV4-3
TGCGCCAGCATCCAAGATGCGGGAAGCTCCTATAATGGGCAGTTCTTC
CASIQDAGSSYNGQFF
>-|-|TRBJ2-7|TRBV7-9
TGTGCTAGCAGTCGGACTACCACCTGCGAGCAGTACTTC
CASSRTTTCEQYF
>-|-|TRBJ2-1|TRBV4-1
TGCGCCTGCAGTCAAGATCTATACGAGCAGTTCTTC
CACSQDLYEQFF
>TRBD2|-|TRBJ2-1|TRBV14
TGTGCCAGCAGCCCGATCTGCGGGAGTCGGAGCAATGAGCAGTTCTTC
CASSPICGSRSNEQFF
>-|-|TRBJ1-5|TRBV12-3/TRBV12-4
TGTGCCAGCAGCCGATTAGATACGGGGACTGATCAGTCTCAGCATTTT
CASSRLDTGTDQSQHF
>-|few|TRBJ2-1|TRBV11-3
TGTGCCAGCAGTTCAACGGGACACGGCTTCTTGAATGAACAGTTCTTT
CASSSTGHGFLNEQFF
>TRBD1|-|TRBJ1-1|TRBV11-2
TGTGTCAGCAGCGCTCGGGACAGGGGGAGCAAGAGGTGGAGTAACACTGGGGCTTTCTTT
CVSSARDRGSKRWSNTGAFF
>-|once|TRBJ2-3|TRBV24-1
TGTGTCACCAGTGATGCTATCGGGATGGTGAGGCAGTATTTT
CVTSDAIGMVRQYF
>-|medium-sized|TRBJ2-2|TRBV4-1
TGCGCCAGCAGCCAATACAGGGCATTCGACACCGGGGAGCTGTTTTTT
CASSQYRAFDTGELFF
>TRBD2|-|TRBJ2-2|TRBV28
TGTCCCAGCAGTCTGAGCGGGAGCGGGGATCTGTTTTTT
CPSSLSGSGDLFF
>-|-|TRBJ2-3|TRBV5-4
TGTGCCAGCAGTAATCCGACGGCTAACGGGAGTCGGACAGATACGCAGTATTTT
CASSNPTANGSRTDTQYF
>TRBD1|-|TRBJ1-5|TRBV6-6
TGTGCCAACAGTTACGGGGCAGGGGGCAATCAGCCCCGGCATTTT
CANSYGAGGNQPRHF
>-|few|TRBJ2-1|TRBV10-2
TGCGCCACCCAAACAATTCGCCTAGGACGAGGGAATGAGCAGTCCTTC
CATQTIRLGRGNEQSF
>-|many|TRBJ2-1|TRBV10-3
TGTGCCACCCGGAAGGGGCAGGCTGGTGAGCAGTTCTTC
CATRKGQAGEQFF
>-|-|TRBJ1-1|TRBV13
TGTACCAGCAGCATAGGAGGGCTTGGTATTGGGGGCACTGAAGCTTTCTTT
CTSSIGGLGIGGTEAFF
>-|-|TRBJ2-1|TRBV11-2
TGTGCCAGCAGCACCTCTCTAGCAGGAGGATGTAATGAGCAGTTCTTC
CASSTSLAGGCNEQFF
>-|-|TRBJ1-2|TRBV11-2
TGTGCTAGCACTCGGGGGGGGGAGTGGAGGCTACACTTC
CASTRGGEWRLHF
>TRBD1|-|TRBJ1-2|TRBV11-2
TGTGCCAGCACGCAGGGGGGAAGTGGAGGCTACACCTTC
CASTQGGSGGYTF
>-|many|TRBJ1-5|TRBV28
TGTGCCAGCAGCCAGTCGGGAGTCAGCAATCAGCCCCAGCATTTT
CASSQSGVSNQPQHF
>TRBD2|-|TRBJ2-3|TRBV11-2
TGTGCCAGCAGTGCGGGACTAGCGTGTATTGATGATACGCAGTATTTT
CASSAGLACIDDTQYF
>-|-|TRBJ1-5|TRBV28
TGTGCCAGCGGGCCAGTGGGACGGCTCCAGCATTTT
CASGPVGRLQHF
>TRBD2|once|TRBJ2-7|TRBV4-2
TGTGCCAGCAGCCAGGAACACCTAGGACGGGGGGGACTGCGCGAGCAATACTTC
CASSQEHLGRGGLREQYF
>TRBD1|-|TRBJ1-1|TRBV11-2
TGTGACAGCTGCGCTCGGGACAGGGGGCGCAAGAGGTGGAGAAACACTGAAGCTTTCTTT
CDSCARDRGRKRWRNTEAFF
>TRBD1|medium-sized|TRBJ1-3|TRBV5-6
TGTGCCAGCAGCGCCGGGACAGGGTCTGGAAACACCATATATTTT
CASSAGTGSGNTIYF
>-|-|TRBJ2-1|TRBV4-3
TGCGACAGCAGCCACACAGAGTTCGTCAATGAGCCGTTCTTC
CDSSHTEFVNEPFF
>-|-|TRBJ2-2|TRBV11-1
TGTGCCAGCAGCTTAGTGGTGGGTACGAACATCGGGGAGCTGTTCTTT
CASSLVVGTNIGELFF